Listed below are T cell receptor beta chains from one sample, sequenced in a study of human T cells and chemical hapten exposure. TCRdb analysed the RACE reads with MiXCR anew, one entry per CDR3 protein. The data contain 180,000 or so distinct CDR3 sequences, around 30% of them singletons. Material: whole blood, obtained in connection with sensitization to the hapten diphenylcyclopropenone (DPC). These receptors all come from a woman in her thirties with alopecia areata. Some clones in this sample may be carry-over from other donors' samples. Both conserved end residues are part of each CDR3. Fields, in order: D gene, V gene, clone size, CDR3 length, J gene, CDR3 DNA, CDR3 protein. The D gene is left open where the match is weak. The size of a clone is reported for some rows only, either as once, few or many, or as a class for expanded clones.

d_call: NA; v_call: TRBV7-2; clone_size: few; cdr3_length: 14; j_call: TRBJ2-3; cdr3_nt: TGTGCCAGCAGCTTATTCGGGGACCCAGATACGCAGTATTTT; cdr3_aa: CASSLFGDPDTQYF
d_call: NA; v_call: TRBV9; clone_size: few; cdr3_length: 13; j_call: TRBJ2-7; cdr3_nt: TGTGCCAGCAGCGTAGACGGCAACTACGAGCAGTACTTC; cdr3_aa: CASSVDGNYEQYF
d_call: NA; v_call: TRBV7-2; clone_size: few; cdr3_length: 13; j_call: TRBJ2-2; cdr3_nt: TGTGCCAGCAGCTTAGAGCGGACCGGGGAGCTGTTTTTT; cdr3_aa: CASSLERTGELFF
d_call: NA; v_call: TRBV5-6; clone_size: NA; cdr3_length: 13; j_call: TRBJ2-7; cdr3_nt: TGTGCCAGCAGCTACCCAGACAGATACGAGCAGTACTTC; cdr3_aa: CASSYPDRYEQYF
d_call: TRBD1; v_call: TRBV10-3; clone_size: NA; cdr3_length: 14; j_call: TRBJ1-1; cdr3_nt: TGTGCCATCAGTGGGACAGGAGGGAACACTGAAGCTTTCTTT; cdr3_aa: CAISGTGGNTEAFF
d_call: TRBD1; v_call: TRBV29-1; clone_size: NA; cdr3_length: 12; j_call: TRBJ2-5; cdr3_nt: TGCAGCGTTGGACAGGGGCCAGAGACCCAGTACTTC; cdr3_aa: CSVGQGPETQYF
d_call: TRBD2; v_call: TRBV28; clone_size: NA; cdr3_length: 13; j_call: TRBJ2-1; cdr3_nt: TGTGCCAGCAGCATAGGACTAGCTAGTGAGCAGTTCTTC; cdr3_aa: CASSIGLASEQFF
d_call: NA; v_call: TRBV28; clone_size: NA; cdr3_length: 14; j_call: TRBJ2-5; cdr3_nt: TGTGCCAGCAGTTATAGGAGCGGTCAAGAGACCCAGTACTTC; cdr3_aa: CASSYRSGQETQYF
d_call: NA; v_call: TRBV20-1; clone_size: NA; cdr3_length: 12; j_call: TRBJ1-1; cdr3_nt: TGCAGCGTTAGACAGGTTAACACTGAAGCTTTCTTT; cdr3_aa: CSVRQVNTEAFF
d_call: NA; v_call: TRBV7-8; clone_size: few; cdr3_length: 14; j_call: TRBJ1-1; cdr3_nt: TGTGCCAGCAGCGCTGGGACCGCGAACACTGAAGCTTTCTTT; cdr3_aa: CASSAGTANTEAFF
d_call: NA; v_call: TRBV6-2/TRBV6-3; clone_size: NA; cdr3_length: 12; j_call: TRBJ1-5; cdr3_nt: TGTGCCAGCAATGAGGGCAATCAGCCCCAGCATTTT; cdr3_aa: CASNEGNQPQHF
d_call: NA; v_call: TRBV3-1; clone_size: NA; cdr3_length: 12; j_call: TRBJ2-5; cdr3_nt: TGTGCCAGCAGCGAGGACCAAGAGACCCAGTACTTC; cdr3_aa: CASSEDQETQYF
d_call: NA; v_call: TRBV6-8; clone_size: once; cdr3_length: 18; j_call: TRBJ1-5; cdr3_nt: TGTGCCAGCAGTTTTGGCGAGGGGGGCGTAAATAGCAATCAGCCCCAGCATTTT; cdr3_aa: CASSFGEGGVNSNQPQHF
d_call: NA; v_call: TRBV7-9; clone_size: few; cdr3_length: 15; j_call: TRBJ1-1; cdr3_nt: TGTGCCAGCAGCTCCGCCTCGTCCATGAACACTGAAGCTTTCTTT; cdr3_aa: CASSSASSMNTEAFF
d_call: TRBD1; v_call: TRBV5-4; clone_size: many; cdr3_length: 18; j_call: TRBJ1-2; cdr3_nt: TGTGCCAGCAGCGGTAGGGACAGGCGACTACAAGTTAACTATGGCTACACCTTC; cdr3_aa: CASSGRDRRLQVNYGYTF
d_call: NA; v_call: TRBV7-2; clone_size: NA; cdr3_length: 15; j_call: TRBJ2-1; cdr3_nt: TGTGCCAGCAGCTTACCGTGGGGAACCGACAATGAGCAGTTCTTC; cdr3_aa: CASSLPWGTDNEQFF
d_call: NA; v_call: TRBV20-1; clone_size: few; cdr3_length: 11; j_call: TRBJ1-1; cdr3_nt: TGCAGTGCCCCTGGGAGGGCTGAAGCTTTCTTT; cdr3_aa: CSAPGRAEAFF
d_call: NA; v_call: TRBV28; clone_size: many; cdr3_length: 12; j_call: TRBJ1-2; cdr3_nt: TGTGCCAGCAGTTGGTTGAACTATGGCTACACCTTC; cdr3_aa: CASSWLNYGYTF
d_call: NA; v_call: TRBV28; clone_size: NA; cdr3_length: 18; j_call: TRBJ2-3; cdr3_nt: TGTGCCAGCAGTTCGTACCGCCAGGTGTTGCGGGGCACAGATACGCAGTATTTT; cdr3_aa: CASSSYRQVLRGTDTQYF
d_call: TRBD2; v_call: TRBV9; clone_size: few; cdr3_length: 15; j_call: TRBJ2-1; cdr3_nt: TGTGCCAGCAGCGTAGTAGCGGGAGGGAGCAATGAGCAGTTCTTC; cdr3_aa: CASSVVAGGSNEQFF
d_call: TRBD1; v_call: TRBV6-5; clone_size: NA; cdr3_length: 15; j_call: TRBJ1-4; cdr3_nt: TGTGCAAGCACCTCAGGGACAGGGGGACATGAAAAACTGTTTTTT; cdr3_aa: CASTSGTGGHEKLFF
d_call: NA; v_call: TRBV20-1; clone_size: NA; cdr3_length: 12; j_call: TRBJ2-1; cdr3_nt: TGCAGTGCTAGAGTTTCTTACAATGAGCAGTTCTTC; cdr3_aa: CSARVSYNEQFF
d_call: NA; v_call: TRBV4-1; clone_size: few; cdr3_length: 15; j_call: TRBJ1-1; cdr3_nt: TGCGCCAGCAGCCAAGTAGCAGTGGGGGTCACTGAAGCTTTCTTT; cdr3_aa: CASSQVAVGVTEAFF
d_call: TRBD1; v_call: TRBV5-5; clone_size: NA; cdr3_length: 17; j_call: TRBJ2-1; cdr3_nt: TGTGCCAGCAGCTTGGTGTACACGGGACAGGGAAACAATGAGCAGTTCTTC; cdr3_aa: CASSLVYTGQGNNEQFF
d_call: TRBD1; v_call: TRBV6-6; clone_size: once; cdr3_length: 14; j_call: TRBJ1-5; cdr3_nt: TGTGCCAGCAGCCGGACAGGGACCAATCAGCCCCAGCATTTT; cdr3_aa: CASSRTGTNQPQHF
d_call: NA; v_call: TRBV6-1; clone_size: few; cdr3_length: 16; j_call: TRBJ2-2; cdr3_nt: TGTGCCACGAAGCCGTGGGGGGAAATTCACACCGGGGAGCTGTTTTTT; cdr3_aa: CATKPWGEIHTGELFF